This T cell receptor beta chain was sequenced in a study of T cell changes during pregnancy in multiple sclerosis. This clone was observed a single time. Here immunoSEQ multiplex PCR was the method, and the copy in TCRdb shows in-frame clones only, minus some. The sample consists of roughly 110,000 clones, roughly 92% of them appearing once. This CDR3 comprises 14 residues. With V trimmed by 6 bases and J by 8 bases, 5 bases remained unmatched. CDR1 is GTSNPN, CDR2 SVGIG, per germline (reference sequence). V is TRBV30 and J is TRBJ2-1, with 15 bases aligning to TRBD2. This specimen was peripheral blood, taken in the third trimester of pregnancy. The receptor was derived from a female donor with multiple sclerosis, enrolled in a pregnancy study. The DNA for the CDR3 is TGTGCCTGTCTCCGGACTAGCGGGGGGGATGAGCAGTTCTTC. The encoded protein is CACLRTSGGDEQFF.